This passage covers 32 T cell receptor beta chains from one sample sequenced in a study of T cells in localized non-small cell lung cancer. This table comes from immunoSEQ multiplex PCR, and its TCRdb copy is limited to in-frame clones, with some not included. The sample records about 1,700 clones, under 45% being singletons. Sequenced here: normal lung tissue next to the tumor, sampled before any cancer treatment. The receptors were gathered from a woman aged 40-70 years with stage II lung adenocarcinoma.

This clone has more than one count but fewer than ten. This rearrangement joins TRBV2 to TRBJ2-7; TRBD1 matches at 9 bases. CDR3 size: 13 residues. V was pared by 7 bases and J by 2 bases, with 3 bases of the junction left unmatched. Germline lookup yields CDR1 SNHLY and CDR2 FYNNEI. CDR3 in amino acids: CASKDRGAYEQYF. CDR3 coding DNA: TGTGCCAGCAAAGACAGGGGGGCCTACGAGCAGTACTTC.

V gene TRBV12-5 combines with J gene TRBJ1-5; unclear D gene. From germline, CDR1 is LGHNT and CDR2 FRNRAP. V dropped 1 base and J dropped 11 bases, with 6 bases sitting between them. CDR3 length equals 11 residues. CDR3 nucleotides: TGTGCTAGTGGTTTGGCCAGCACCCAGCATTTT. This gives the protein CASGLASTQHF. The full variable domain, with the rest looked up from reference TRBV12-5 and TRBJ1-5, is DARVTQTPRHKVTEMGQEVTMRCQPILGHNTVFWYRQTMMQGLELLAYFRNRAPLDDSGMPKDRFSAEMPDATLATLKIQPSEPRDSAVYFCASGLASTQHFGDGTRLSIL.

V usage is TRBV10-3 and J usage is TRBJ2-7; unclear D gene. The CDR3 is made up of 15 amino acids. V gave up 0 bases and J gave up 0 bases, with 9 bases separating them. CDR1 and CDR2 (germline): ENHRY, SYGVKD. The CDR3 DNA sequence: TGTGCCATCAGTGAGTCGGGTTATAGCTCCTACGAGCAGTACTTC. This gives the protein CAISESGYSSYEQYF.

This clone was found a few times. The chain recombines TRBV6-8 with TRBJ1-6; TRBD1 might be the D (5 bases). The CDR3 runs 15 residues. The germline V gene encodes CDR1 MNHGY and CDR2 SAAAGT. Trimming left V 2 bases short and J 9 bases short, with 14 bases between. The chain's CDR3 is CASSYRLGVISPLHF. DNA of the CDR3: TGTGCCAGCAGTTACCGGTTAGGGGTGATTTCACCCCTCCACTTT.

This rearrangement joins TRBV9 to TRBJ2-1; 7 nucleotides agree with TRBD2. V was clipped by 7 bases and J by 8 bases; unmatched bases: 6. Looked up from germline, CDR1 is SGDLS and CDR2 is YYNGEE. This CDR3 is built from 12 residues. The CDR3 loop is CASAGTTHEQFF. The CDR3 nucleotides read TGTGCCAGCGCCGGGACTACCCATGAGCAGTTCTTC.

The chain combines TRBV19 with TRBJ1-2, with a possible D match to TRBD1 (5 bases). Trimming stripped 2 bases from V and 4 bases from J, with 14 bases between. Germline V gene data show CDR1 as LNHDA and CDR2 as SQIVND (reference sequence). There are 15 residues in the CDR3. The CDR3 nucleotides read TGTGCCAGTAGTATATATCCAGGGAACAGCTATGGCTACACCTTC. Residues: CASSIYPGNSYGYTF.

CDR3: CASRPTGGTEAFF. The CDR3 DNA follows: TGTGCCAGTAGACCTACGGGTGGCACTGAAGCTTTCTTT. The chain uses TRBV19 and TRBJ1-1; no definite D call. The CDR3 length is 13 residues. Germline CDR1 LNHDA, CDR2 SQIVND (reference sequence). V was shortened by 6 bases and J by 4 bases, with 12 bases between the two germline ends.

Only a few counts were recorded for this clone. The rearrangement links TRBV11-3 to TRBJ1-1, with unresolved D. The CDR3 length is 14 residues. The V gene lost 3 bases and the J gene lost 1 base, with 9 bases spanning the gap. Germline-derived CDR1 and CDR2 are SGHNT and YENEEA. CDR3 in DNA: TGTGCCAGCAGCTTGGAACGGACGAACACTGAAGCTTTCTTT. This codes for CASSLERTNTEAFF.

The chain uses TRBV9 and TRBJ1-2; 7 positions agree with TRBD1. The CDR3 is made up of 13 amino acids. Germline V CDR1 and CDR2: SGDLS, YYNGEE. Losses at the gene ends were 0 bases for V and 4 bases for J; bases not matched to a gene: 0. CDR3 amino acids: CASSVAGGYGYTF. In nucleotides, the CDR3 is TGTGCCAGCAGCGTAGCAGGGGGCTATGGCTACACCTTC.

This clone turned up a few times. CDR3 coding DNA: TGTGCCAGCAGAGACAGGGTTCCTGGACAGCCCCAGCATTTT. This sequence encodes CASRDRVPGQPQHF. The chain joins TRBV9 to TRBJ1-5, with 7 bases matching TRBD1. CDR1 SGDLS and CDR2 YYNGEE come from the germline V gene. The V gene end was trimmed by 5 bases and the J gene end by 7 bases; junction bases not matched to a gene: 9. The CDR3 sequence is 14 residues long.

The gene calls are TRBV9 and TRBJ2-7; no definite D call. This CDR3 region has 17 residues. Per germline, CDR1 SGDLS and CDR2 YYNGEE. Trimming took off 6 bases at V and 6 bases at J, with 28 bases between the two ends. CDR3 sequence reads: CASTLTSTEILGSEQYF. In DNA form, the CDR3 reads TGTGCCAGCACCTTAACTTCTACGGAGATCCTGGGGTCCGAGCAGTACTTC.

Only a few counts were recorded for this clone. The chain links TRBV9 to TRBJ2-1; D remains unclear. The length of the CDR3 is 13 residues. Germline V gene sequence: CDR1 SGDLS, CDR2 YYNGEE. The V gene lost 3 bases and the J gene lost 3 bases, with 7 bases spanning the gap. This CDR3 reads CASSAEDYNEQFF. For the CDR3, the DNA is TGTGCCAGCAGCGCCGAAGACTACAATGAGCAGTTCTTC. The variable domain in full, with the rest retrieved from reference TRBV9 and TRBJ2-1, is DSGVTQTPKHLITATGQRVTLRCSPRSGDLSVYWYQQSLDQGLQFLIQYYNGEERAKGNILERFSAQQFPDLHSELNLSSLELGDSALYFCASSAEDYNEQFFGPGTRLTVL.

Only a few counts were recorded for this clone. The CDR3, as DNA: TGTGCCAGCAGGCTTGCGGGCGGGTATACTGAAGCTTTCTTT. Amino acids: CASRLAGGYTEAFF. The rearrangement uses TRBV11-3 and TRBJ1-1; no firm D call. The CDR3 runs to 14 residues. V was clipped by 6 bases and J by 5 bases, with 16 bases between them. The V gene's germline CDR1 is SGHNT and CDR2 YENEEA.

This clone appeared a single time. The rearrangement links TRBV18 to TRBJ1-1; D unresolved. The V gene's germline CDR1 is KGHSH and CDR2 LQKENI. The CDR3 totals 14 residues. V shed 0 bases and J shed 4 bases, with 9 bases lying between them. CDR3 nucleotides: TGTGCCAGCTCACCACCGGAGTGGATCACTGAAGCTTTCTTT. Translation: CASSPPEWITEAFF.

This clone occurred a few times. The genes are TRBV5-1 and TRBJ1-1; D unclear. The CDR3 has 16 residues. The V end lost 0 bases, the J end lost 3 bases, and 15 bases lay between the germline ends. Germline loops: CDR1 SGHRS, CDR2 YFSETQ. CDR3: CASSLADRSFYTEAFF. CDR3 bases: TGCGCCAGCAGCTTGGCCGACCGATCCTTCTACACTGAAGCTTTCTTT.

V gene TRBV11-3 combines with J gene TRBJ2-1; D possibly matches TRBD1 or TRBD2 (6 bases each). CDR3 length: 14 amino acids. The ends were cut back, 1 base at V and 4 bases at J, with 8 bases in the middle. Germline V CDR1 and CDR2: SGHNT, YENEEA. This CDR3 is CASSLGGAYNEQFF. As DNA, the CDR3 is TGTGCCAGCAGCTTAGGGGGGGCTTACAATGAGCAGTTCTTC. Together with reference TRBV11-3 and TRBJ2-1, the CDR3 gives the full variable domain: EAGVVQSPRYKIIEKKQPVAFWCNPISGHNTLYWYLQNLGQGPELLIRYENEEAVDDSQLPKDRFSAERLKGVDSTLKIQPAELGDSAVYLCASSLGGAYNEQFFGPGTRLTVL.

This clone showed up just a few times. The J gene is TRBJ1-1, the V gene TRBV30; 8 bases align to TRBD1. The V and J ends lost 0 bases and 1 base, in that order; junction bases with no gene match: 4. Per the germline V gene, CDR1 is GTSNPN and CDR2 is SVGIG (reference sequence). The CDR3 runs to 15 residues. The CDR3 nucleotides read TGTGCCTGGAGTGTACGGACAGGGAGGAACACTGAAGCTTTCTTT. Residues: CAWSVRTGRNTEAFF.

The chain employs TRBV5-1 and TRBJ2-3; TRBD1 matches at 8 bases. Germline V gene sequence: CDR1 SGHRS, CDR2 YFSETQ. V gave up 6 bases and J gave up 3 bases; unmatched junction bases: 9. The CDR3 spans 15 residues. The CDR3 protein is CASTPTGGPTDTQYF. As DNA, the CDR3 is TGCGCCAGCACTCCTACAGGGGGACCTACAGATACGCAGTATTTT.

This CDR3 is CASSYRGSGANVLTF. DNA for the CDR3: TGTGCCAGCAGTTACAGGGGCTCTGGGGCCAACGTCCTGACTTTC. The chain carries TRBV6-8 and TRBJ2-6, with D possibly matching TRBD1 (5 bases). V shed 2 bases and J shed 0 bases, with 5 bases lying between them. Germline V lookup: CDR1 MNHGY, CDR2 SAAAGT. This CDR3 comprises 15 residues.

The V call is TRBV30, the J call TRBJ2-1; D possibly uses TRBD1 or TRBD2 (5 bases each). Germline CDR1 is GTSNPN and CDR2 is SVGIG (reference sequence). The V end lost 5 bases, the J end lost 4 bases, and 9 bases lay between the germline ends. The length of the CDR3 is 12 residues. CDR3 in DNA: TGTGCCTGGCGGGGCGTATACAATGAGCAGTTCTTC. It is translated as CAWRGVYNEQFF.

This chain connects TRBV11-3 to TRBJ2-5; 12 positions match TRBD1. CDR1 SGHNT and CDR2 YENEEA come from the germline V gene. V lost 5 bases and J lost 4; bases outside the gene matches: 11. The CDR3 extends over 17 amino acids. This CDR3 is CASSQGVGTGGSETQYF. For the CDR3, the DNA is TGTGCCAGCAGCCAAGGGGTCGGGACAGGGGGCTCAGAGACCCAGTACTTC.

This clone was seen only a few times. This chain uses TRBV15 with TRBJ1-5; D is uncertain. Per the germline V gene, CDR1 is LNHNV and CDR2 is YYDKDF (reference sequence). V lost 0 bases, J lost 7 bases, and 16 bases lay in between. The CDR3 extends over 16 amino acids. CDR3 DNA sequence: TGTGCCACCAGCAGAGAATTAGGAGGTTCACGGCAGCCCCAGCATTTT. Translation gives CATSRELGGSRQPQHF. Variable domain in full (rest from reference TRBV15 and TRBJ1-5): DAMVIQNPRYQVTQFGKPVTLSCSQTLNHNVMYWYQQKSSQAPKLLFHYYDKDFNNEADTPDNFQSRRPNTSFCFLDIRSPGLGDTAMYLCATSRELGGSRQPQHFGDGTRLSIL.

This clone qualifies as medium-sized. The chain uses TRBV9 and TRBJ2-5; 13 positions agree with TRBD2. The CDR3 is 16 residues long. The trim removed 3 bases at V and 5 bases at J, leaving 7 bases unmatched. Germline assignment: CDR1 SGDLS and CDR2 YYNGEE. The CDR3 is CASSATLAGGLETQYF. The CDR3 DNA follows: TGTGCCAGCAGCGCAACACTAGCGGGGGGGCTGGAGACCCAGTACTTC.

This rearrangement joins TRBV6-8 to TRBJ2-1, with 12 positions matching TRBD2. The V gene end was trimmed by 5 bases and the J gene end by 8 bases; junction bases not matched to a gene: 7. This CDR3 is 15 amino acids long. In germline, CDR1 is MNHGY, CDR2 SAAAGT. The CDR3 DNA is TGTGCCAGCAGTGAGCTAGCGGGGGGGCCCCATGAGCAGTTCTTC. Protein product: CASSELAGGPHEQFF.

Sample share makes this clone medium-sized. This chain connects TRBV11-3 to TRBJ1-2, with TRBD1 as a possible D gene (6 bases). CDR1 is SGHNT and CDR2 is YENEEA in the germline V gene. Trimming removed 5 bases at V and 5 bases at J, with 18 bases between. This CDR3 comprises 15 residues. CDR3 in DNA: TGTGCCAGCAGCGCCTCCCGGCAGGGGAAGTATGGCTACACCTTC. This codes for CASSASRQGKYGYTF.

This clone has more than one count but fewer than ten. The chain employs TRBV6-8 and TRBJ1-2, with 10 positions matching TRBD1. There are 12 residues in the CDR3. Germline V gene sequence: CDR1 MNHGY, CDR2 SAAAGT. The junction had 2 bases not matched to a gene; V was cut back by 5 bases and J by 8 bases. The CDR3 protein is CASSGTGAGYTF. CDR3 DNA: TGTGCCAGCAGTGGGACAGGGGCCGGCTACACCTTC.

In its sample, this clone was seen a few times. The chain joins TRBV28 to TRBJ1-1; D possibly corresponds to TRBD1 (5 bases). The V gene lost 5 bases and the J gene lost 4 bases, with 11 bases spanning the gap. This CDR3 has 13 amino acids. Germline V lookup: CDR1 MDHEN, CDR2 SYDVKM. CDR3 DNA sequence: TGTGCCAGCAGTCGCGACAGACCCACTGAAGCTTTCTTT. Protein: CASSRDRPTEAFF.

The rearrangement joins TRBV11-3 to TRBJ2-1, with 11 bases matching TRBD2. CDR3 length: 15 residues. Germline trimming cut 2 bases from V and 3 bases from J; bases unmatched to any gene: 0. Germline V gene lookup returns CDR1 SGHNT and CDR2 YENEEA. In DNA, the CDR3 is TGTGCCAGCAGCTTAACTAGCGGGGGCTACAATGAGCAGTTCTTC. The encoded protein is CASSLTSGGYNEQFF.

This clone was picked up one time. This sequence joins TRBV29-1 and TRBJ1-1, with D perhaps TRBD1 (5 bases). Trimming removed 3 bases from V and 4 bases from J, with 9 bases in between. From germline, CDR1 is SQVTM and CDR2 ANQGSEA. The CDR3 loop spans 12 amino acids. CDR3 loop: CSVDGAGTEAFF. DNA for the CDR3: TGCAGCGTTGACGGGGCAGGCACTGAAGCTTTCTTT. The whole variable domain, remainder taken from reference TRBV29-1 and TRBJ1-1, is SAVISQKPSRDICQRGTSLTIQCQVDSQVTMMFWYRQQPGQSLTLIATANQGSEATYESGFVIDKFPISRPNLTFSTLTVSNMSPEDSSIYLCSVDGAGTEAFFGQGTRLTVV.

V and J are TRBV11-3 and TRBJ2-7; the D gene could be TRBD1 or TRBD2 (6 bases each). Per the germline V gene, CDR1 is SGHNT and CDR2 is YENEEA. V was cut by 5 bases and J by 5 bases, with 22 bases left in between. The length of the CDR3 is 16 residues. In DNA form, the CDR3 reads TGTGCCAGCAGCCAAACGGGAAGAGGGGGGTTCAACGAGCAGTACTTC. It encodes CASSQTGRGGFNEQYF.

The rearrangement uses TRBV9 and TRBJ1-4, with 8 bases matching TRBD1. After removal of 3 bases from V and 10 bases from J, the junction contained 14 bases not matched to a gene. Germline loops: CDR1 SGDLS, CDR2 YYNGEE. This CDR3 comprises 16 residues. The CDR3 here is CASSALSGGREGKLFF. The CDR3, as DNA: TGTGCCAGCAGCGCCCTATCAGGGGGCCGAGAAGGAAAACTGTTTTTT.

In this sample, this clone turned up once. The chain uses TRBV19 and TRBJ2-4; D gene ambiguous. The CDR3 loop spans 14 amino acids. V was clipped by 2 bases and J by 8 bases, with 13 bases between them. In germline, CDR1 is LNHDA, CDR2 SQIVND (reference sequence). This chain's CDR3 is CASSISVIGDIQYF. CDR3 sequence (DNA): TGTGCCAGTAGTATATCCGTTATTGGGGACATTCAGTACTTC.